Following are 16 T cell receptor beta chains from one sample sequenced in a study of Tregs in tolerant kidney transplant recipients. This table comes from immunoSEQ multiplex PCR, and its TCRdb copy is limited to in-frame clones, with some not included. Its clone listing holds about 16,000 clones. The nonmyeloablative bone marrow transplants came from related graft donors, with transient mixed chimerism. The source material was CD4+ T cells from blood (PBMCs), sampled 12 months after the transplant. The receptors here all came from a human patient who received a combined kidney and bone marrow transplant. Among the T cells, some may be from the graft donor.

In the case of this clone: Read coverage stops 3 residues before the CDR3 terminus; the germline J gene supplies the remainder. The chain uses TRBV11-3 and TRBJ2-7; 11 nucleotides match TRBD2. The CDR3 runs 15 residues. CDR1 is SGHNT, CDR2 YENEEA, per germline. The V and J ends lost 4 bases and 3 bases, in that order; junction bases with no gene match: 5. This chain's CDR3 is CASSYGLAGVYEQYF. Incomplete CDR3 DNA: TGTGCCAGCAGCTATGGACTAGCGGGTGTCTACGAG. The entire variable domain, with the rest obtained from reference TRBV11-3 and TRBJ2-7, is as follows: EAGVVQSPRYKIIEKKQPVAFWCNPISGHNTLYWYLQNLGQGPELLIRYENEEAVDDSQLPKDRFSAERLKGVDSTLKIQPAELGDSAVYLCASSYGLAGVYEQYFGPGTRLTVT.

Remarks on this clone: Coverage ceases 3 residues before the CDR3 finishes, and the germline J gene fills in the end. The V gene is TRBV19, the J gene TRBJ2-2, with D possibly matching TRBD2 (5 bases). Germline assignment: CDR1 LNHDA and CDR2 SQIVND (reference sequence). This CDR3 is 16 amino acids long. V was shortened by 2 bases and J by 3 bases, with 13 bases between the two germline ends. The CDR3 sequence is CASSISRGTDTGELFF. The DNA read from the CDR3 is TGTGCCAGTAGTATAAGCCGGGGAACGGACACCGGGGAG. Combining the CDR3 with reference TRBV19 and TRBJ2-2 gives the whole variable domain DGGITQSPKYLFRKEGQNVTLSCEQNLNHDAMYWYRQDPGQGLRLIYYSQIVNDFQKGDIAEGYSVSREKKESFPLTVTSAQKNPTAFYLCASSISRGTDTGELFFGEGSRLTVL.

As concerns this clone: Read sequence stops 3 residues before the CDR3 end, and the germline J gene provides the missing end. V and J are TRBV30 and TRBJ1-3; D possibly corresponds to TRBD1 (6 bases). CDR3 length equals 14 residues. Trimming pared 7 bases from V and 0 bases from J, leaving 13 bases between. Per the germline V gene, CDR1 is GTSNPN and CDR2 is SVGIG (reference sequence). CDR3: CAFDRTGSGNTIYF. The sequenced part of the CDR3 DNA is TGTGCCTTCGACAGGACTGGCTCTGGAAACACC.

This clone is classed as medium-sized by frequency. From the germline J gene comes the end of the CDR3, since the read stops 3 residues before it. The chain uses TRBV7-3 and TRBJ2-6; the D gene is possibly TRBD2 (5 bases). Germline lookup yields CDR1 SGHTA and CDR2 FQGTGA. The germline V and J ends were trimmed by 3 bases and 2 bases, with 11 bases remaining between them. The CDR3 contains 16 residues. CDR3 loop: CASSFTAAAGANVLTF. The sequenced part of the CDR3 DNA is TGTGCCAGCAGCTTTACAGCGGCCGCTGGGGCCAACGTC.

Notes on this clone: The CDR3 end lies 3 residues beyond the end of the read and is filled in from the germline J gene. This chain joins TRBV2 and TRBJ2-2; D may be TRBD1 (7 bases). This CDR3 spans 15 amino acids. The germline V gene has CDR1 SNHLY and CDR2 FYNNEI. Trimming left V 4 bases short and J 2 bases short, with 11 bases between. The CDR3 bases that were read are TGTGCCAGCAGTGGACAGGGACTCAACACCGGGGAG. Residues: CASSGQGLNTGE. The full CDR3 protein is CASSGQGLNTGELFF. Together with reference TRBV2 and TRBJ2-2, the CDR3 gives the full variable domain: EPEVTQTPSHQVTQMGQEVILRCVPISNHLYFYWYRQILGQKVEFLVSFYNNEISEKSEIFDDQFSVERPDGSNFTLKIRSTKLEDSAMYFCASSGQGLNTGELFFGEGSRLTVL.

Details on this clone: The read comes to an end 3 residues before the CDR3 does, leaving the germline J gene to fill in the end. This chain uses TRBV10-3 with TRBJ2-7; 9 bases are a match to TRBD1. The CDR3 runs to 14 residues. Losses at the gene ends were 6 bases for V and 5 bases for J; bases not matched to a gene: 8. Germline CDR1 ENHRY, CDR2 SYGVKD. The CDR3 loop reads CAIRPGQGVHEQYF. The covered CDR3 bases are TGTGCCATCAGGCCGGGACAGGGCGTCCACGAG.

As regards this clone: The read ends 3 residues early relative to the CDR3; the germline J gene fills the gap. The chain employs TRBV5-4 and TRBJ1-4; D call uncertain. Germline values: CDR1 SGHNT, CDR2 YYREEE (reference sequence). CDR3 length equals 14 residues. With 4 bases removed from V and 7 bases from J, the gap between germline ends came to 14 bases. The CDR3 spells CASSLTQEGEKLFF. The part of the CDR3 DNA that was read is TGTGCCAGCAGCCTCACCCAGGAAGGTGAAAAA.

As to this clone: Read data end 3 residues before the CDR3 end; the end is taken from the germline J gene. The chain uses TRBV18 and TRBJ2-2; 8 bases map to TRBD1. V dropped 3 bases and J dropped 4; count of bases not matched to a gene: 4. Per germline, CDR1 KGHSH and CDR2 LQKENI. This CDR3 has 15 residues. The sequenced part of the CDR3 DNA is TGTGCCAGCTCACCCACCGGGACAGGCACCGGGGAG. This translates into CASSPTGTGTGE. The entire CDR3 protein reads CASSPTGTGTGELFF.

CDR3 sequence reads: CASSLWDSYNEQFF. The sequenced CDR3 bases are TGTGCCAGCAGCTTATGGGACAGCTACAATGAG. This chain joins TRBV7-3 and TRBJ2-1; 7 positions match TRBD1. From the germline J gene comes the end of the CDR3, since the read stops 3 residues before it. Germline values: CDR1 SGHTA, CDR2 FQGTGA. The CDR3 has 14 amino acids. Unmatched junction bases numbered 1, after V lost 2 bases and J lost 3 bases. The full variable domain, rest sourced from reference TRBV7-3 and TRBJ2-1, is GAGVSQTPSNKVTEKGKYVELRCDPISGHTALYWYRQSLGQGPEFLIYFQGTGAADDSGLPNDRFFAVRPEGSVSTLKIQRTERGDSAVYLCASSLWDSYNEQFFGPGTRLTVL.

Points on this clone: Read coverage stops 3 residues before the CDR3 terminus; the germline J gene supplies the remainder. The V call is TRBV5-1, the J call TRBJ2-7; TRBD2 is a possible D gene (5 bases). The CDR3 sequence is 16 residues long. Germline CDR1 and CDR2: SGHRS and YFSETQ. V gave up 0 bases and J gave up 2 bases, with 15 bases separating them. CDR3 sequence reads: CASSLEAVRAAYEQYF. The DNA read from the CDR3 is TGCGCCAGCAGCTTGGAGGCGGTGCGGGCCGCCTACGAG.

As to this clone: The DNA ends 3 residues before the CDR3 does, and the rest of the CDR3 is filled in from the germline J gene. V usage is TRBV20-1 and J usage is TRBJ1-2; maybe TRBD1 (5 bases). Looked up from germline, CDR1 is DFQATT and CDR2 is SNEGSKA (reference sequence). CDR3 length: 13 amino acids. This chain's CDR3 is CSASRQGVFGYTF. The CDR3 DNA, read in part, is TGCAGTGCTAGTCGGCAGGGTGTCTTCGGC.

A word on this clone: The read terminates 3 residues ahead of where the CDR3 ends, so the germline J gene completes it. This chain links TRBV6-2 or TRBV6-3 with TRBJ1-1; maybe TRBD1 (6 bases). CDR3 length: 13 residues. Germline V gene data show CDR1 as MNHEY and CDR2 as SVGEGT. Trimming took off 6 bases at V and 5 bases at J, with 13 bases between the two ends. Here the CDR3 reads CASSHLQGTEAFF. CDR3 bases read: TGTGCCAGCAGCCACCTTCAGGGGACTGAA.

Concerning this clone: The CDR3 is cut off 3 residues early in the read; its end comes from the germline J gene. The J gene is TRBJ2-1, the V gene TRBV30, with a possible D match to TRBD1 (5 bases). The germline CDR1 and CDR2 sequences are GTSNPN and SVGIG (reference sequence). This CDR3 comprises 13 residues. V shed 7 bases and J shed 8 bases, with 18 bases lying between them. CDR3 sequence reads: CAFQGPSSYEQFF. The CDR3 bases that were read are TGTGCCTTCCAGGGTCCCAGCTCCTATGAG.

About this clone itself: The DNA ends 3 residues before the CDR3 does, and the rest of the CDR3 is filled in from the germline J gene. This sequence joins TRBV19 and TRBJ1-2; D perhaps matches TRBD1 (6 bases). The germline V and J ends were trimmed by 4 bases and 2 bases, with 8 bases remaining between them. The CDR3 totals 13 residues. Germline values: CDR1 LNHDA, CDR2 SQIVND (reference sequence). The CDR3 is CASSSQGNYGYTF. The covered CDR3 bases are TGTGCCAGTAGTAGTCAGGGGAACTATGGC.

For this clone: The CDR3 end is not reached by the read, which stops 3 residues before it; the germline J gene fills it in. V usage is TRBV4-1 and J usage is TRBJ1-5; no reliable D call. Germline lookup yields CDR1 MGHRA and CDR2 YSYEKL. The CDR3 sequence is 15 residues long. With 1 base removed from V and 7 bases from J, the gap between germline ends came to 14 bases. CDR3 DNA (partial): TGCGCCAGCAGCCAAGTCGGAAGGGTGCTGCAGCCC. This gives the protein CASSQVGRVLQP. In full, the CDR3 reads CASSQVGRVLQPQHF.

Concerning this clone itself: The read terminates 3 residues before the CDR3 end, so the remaining end is supplied by the germline J gene. The rearrangement links TRBV28 to TRBJ2-1; TRBD2 aligns across 7 bases. The J segment lost 4 bases and the V segment lost 4 bases, leaving 10 bases of the junction unmatched. This CDR3 has 16 residues. CDR1 is MDHEN, CDR2 SYDVKM, per germline. The DNA read from the CDR3 is TGTGCCAGCAGTTCTCCAGGGAGGGAGGGTTACAATGAG. It codes for CASSSPGREGYNE. The full CDR3 reads CASSSPGREGYNEQFF.